The 19 T cell receptor beta chains in this list originate from one sample, sequenced in a study of T cells in women clearing cervical HPV infection. Generated by immunoSEQ multiplex PCR, the TCRdb table keeps only in-frame clones and is missing some. The listing contains approximately 41,000 clones. Sequenced material: blood buffy coat. The receptors here all came from a woman between 18 and 75 years old with a cervical HPV16 infection that either progressed to CIN3+ or cleared (not recorded which).

In the case of this clone: The sequence runs out 3 residues before the end of the CDR3; the remainder is reconstructed from the germline J gene. The gene calls are TRBV19 and TRBJ2-7, with unresolved D. V lost 4 bases and J 1 base, leaving 14 bases between the germline ends. Germline V CDR1 and CDR2: LNHDA, SQIVND (reference sequence). The CDR3 totals 15 residues. The DNA read from the CDR3 is TGTGCCAGTAGTACCCAAGGCAGTGAGTCCTACGAG. Amino acid sequence: CASSTQGSESYE. The entire CDR3 is CASSTQGSESYEQYF.

In regard to this clone: The CDR3 end is not reached by the read, which stops 3 residues before it; the germline J gene fills it in. This chain uses TRBV5-1 with TRBJ2-1; the match to TRBD2 covers 13 bases. Germline V gene lookup returns CDR1 SGHRS and CDR2 YFSETQ. V shed 9 bases, J shed 0 bases, and the junction held 3 bases outside the gene matches. The CDR3 covers 15 residues. The CDR3 DNA, read in part, is TGCGCCACTACTAGCGGGGGGGTCTCCTACAATGAG. Its protein is CATTSGGVSYNE. Given in full, the CDR3 is CATTSGGVSYNEQFF.

To note about this clone: The read stops 3 residues short of the end of the CDR3; the missing end is completed from the germline J gene. The chain couples TRBV28 to TRBJ1-5, with 10 nucleotides matching TRBD1. Germline trimming cut 6 bases from V and 1 base from J; bases unmatched to any gene: 3. The germline CDR1 and CDR2 sequences are MDHEN and SYDVKM. This CDR3 contains 15 residues. CDR3 bases read: TGTGCCAGCAGGGGGACAGGGGAAAGCAATCAGCCC. This encodes CASRGTGESNQP. Given in full, the CDR3 is CASRGTGESNQPQHF.

A word on this clone: The read terminates 3 residues ahead of where the CDR3 ends, so the germline J gene completes it. V is TRBV29-1 and J is TRBJ2-7; 9 bases match TRBD1. Germline CDR1 reads SQVTM; CDR2 reads ANQGSEA. The CDR3 is made up of 15 amino acids. After removal of 1 base from V and 3 bases from J, the junction contained 7 bases not matched to a gene. CDR3 DNA, as far as it was read: TGCAGCGTTGAAGCATCGACAGGGGGTCACTACGAG. Amino acids: CSVEASTGGHYE. The entire CDR3 is CSVEASTGGHYEQYF.

A note on this clone: The read gets to within 3 residues of the CDR3 end, and the germline J gene fills in the rest. The J gene is TRBJ2-2, the V gene TRBV20-1, with TRBD2 matching over 10 bases. Trimming at V came to 6 bases and at J to 4 bases, leaving 5 bases not matched to a gene. Per germline, CDR1 DFQATT and CDR2 SNEGSKA (reference sequence). This CDR3 is 14 amino acids long. The sequenced part of the CDR3 DNA is TGCAGTGCCGCTAGCGGGAGTAGCACCGGGGAG. It encodes CSAASGSSTGE. The entire CDR3 protein is CSAASGSSTGELFF.

Concerning this clone itself: The sequence runs out 3 residues before the end of the CDR3; the remainder is reconstructed from the germline J gene. The genes are TRBV7-9 and TRBJ1-4; 9 bases fit TRBD1. Germline lookup yields CDR1 SEHNR and CDR2 FQNEAQ (reference sequence). With 1 base clipped from V and 8 bases from J, the junction kept 5 bases outside the gene matches. The CDR3 extends over 15 amino acids. Partial CDR3 DNA: TGTGCCAGCAGCTTAGTGGACAGGGGAGGGGAAAAA. It encodes CASSLVDRGGEK. The complete CDR3 sequence is CASSLVDRGGEKLFF.

Regarding this clone: The observed sequence ends 3 residues before the CDR3 terminus, with the missing tail filled in from the germline J gene. V is TRBV5-1 and J is TRBJ1-4, with a weak D call TRBD1 (6 bases). V lost 4 bases, J lost 8 bases, and 18 bases lay in between. The CDR3 consists of 15 residues. The germline V gene has CDR1 SGHRS and CDR2 YFSETQ. The sequenced CDR3 bases are TGCGCCAGCAGCCTAACAGGGATGAACGACGAAAAA. This translates into CASSLTGMNDEK. The whole CDR3 is CASSLTGMNDEKLFF.

Details on this clone: Read sequence stops 3 residues before the CDR3 end, and the germline J gene provides the missing end. This chain joins TRBV7-6 and TRBJ1-1; 9 positions agree with TRBD1. V dropped 4 bases and J dropped 3; count of bases not matched to a gene: 6. The CDR3 contains 15 residues. The germline V gene has CDR1 SGHVS and CDR2 FNYEAQ. This CDR3 is CASSSSTGGDTEAFF. The sequenced part of the CDR3 DNA is TGTGCCAGCAGCTCATCGACAGGGGGGGACACTGAA.

With regard to this clone: Coverage ceases 3 residues before the CDR3 finishes, and the germline J gene fills in the end. The chain combines TRBV19 with TRBJ1-4, with a possible D match to TRBD1 (6 bases). V lost 4 bases and J lost 8, with 26 bases in between. In germline, CDR1 is LNHDA, CDR2 SQIVND (reference sequence). The CDR3 has 18 amino acids. Partial CDR3 DNA: TGTGCCAGTAGTAGAACTGACAGGCGAAACACCTATCAAGAAAAA. Residues: CASSRTDRRNTYQEK. The full CDR3 is CASSRTDRRNTYQEKLFF.

Points on this clone: The CDR3 end lies 3 residues beyond the end of the read and is filled in from the germline J gene. The chain carries TRBV29-1 and TRBJ1-2; no firm D call. The V gene's germline CDR1 is SQVTM and CDR2 ANQGSEA. V gave up 3 bases and J gave up 4 bases, with 12 bases separating them. This CDR3 is 13 amino acids long. The CDR3 protein is CSVDYVDAYGYTF. The covered CDR3 bases are TGCAGCGTTGATTACGTAGATGCCTATGGC.

About this clone itself: Sequencing ends 3 residues short of the CDR3 end; the germline J gene provides the rest. This chain links TRBV20-1 with TRBJ2-1, with D maybe TRBD2 (6 bases). CDR1 and CDR2 (germline): DFQATT, SNEGSKA (reference sequence). V was cut by 5 bases and J by 4 bases, with 12 bases left in between. The CDR3 is made up of 13 amino acids. The CDR3 is CSAHRDSYNEQFF. The covered CDR3 bases are TGCAGTGCTCACCGGGACTCATACAATGAG.

In regard to this clone: With the read ending 3 residues before the CDR3 end, the germline J gene is used to fill in that end. The gene calls are TRBV10-2 and TRBJ1-3, with D possibly being TRBD1 (6 bases). Germline V gives CDR1 WSHSY, CDR2 SAAADI. The CDR3 totals 16 residues. The V end lost 6 bases, the J end lost 0 bases, and 15 bases lay between the germline ends. The CDR3 loop is CASRPDSPNSGNTIYF. The CDR3 bases that were read are TGCGCCAGCAGACCGGACAGCCCTAACTCTGGAAACACC.

As for this clone: The CDR3 is cut off 3 residues early in the read; its end comes from the germline J gene. The chain is built from TRBV18 and TRBJ1-5; 7 bases are a match to TRBD1. J gave up 2 bases and V 4 bases, and 5 bases lay outside the gene matches. The CDR3 spans 15 residues. Germline CDR1 reads KGHSH; CDR2 reads LQKENI. CDR3 sequence: CASSRDQGGNQPQHF. CDR3 DNA (partial): TGTGCCAGCTCACGGGATCAGGGGGGCAATCAGCCC.

The CDR3: CASSDTGGSNQPQHF. Partial CDR3 DNA: TGTGCCAGCAGTGACACCGGGGGTAGCAATCAGCCC. The gene calls are TRBV6-1 and TRBJ1-5; TRBD1 is a possible D gene (5 bases). With the read ending 3 residues before the CDR3 end, the germline J gene is used to fill in that end. With 3 bases removed from V and 0 bases from J, the gap between germline ends came to 9 bases. Germline loops: CDR1 MNHNS, CDR2 SASEGT. CDR3 length equals 15 residues.

Comment on this clone: The CDR3 is cut off 3 residues early in the read; its end comes from the germline J gene. The chain couples TRBV19 to TRBJ1-6; the D is unclear. The CDR3 sequence is 19 residues long. The germline V gene encodes CDR1 LNHDA and CDR2 SQIVND (reference sequence). Trimming left V 7 bases short and J 0 bases short, with 22 bases between. CDR3 DNA (partial): TGTGCCAGTACTCCTCGGGCGGGCGCTATGCGCTCCTATAATTCACCC. It codes for CASTPRAGAMRSYNSP. The whole CDR3 is CASTPRAGAMRSYNSPLHF.

Comments on this clone: Read sequence stops 3 residues before the CDR3 end, and the germline J gene provides the missing end. This chain joins TRBV18 and TRBJ2-4; D is possibly TRBD2 (5 bases). CDR1 is KGHSH, CDR2 LQKENI, per germline. V lost 5 bases, J lost 5 bases, and 22 bases lay in between. The CDR3 is made up of 17 amino acids. The DNA read from the CDR3 is TGTGCCAGCTCAGAACCTACTAGTGAGAAACCCCAAAACATT. Protein: CASSEPTSEKPQNI. The CDR3 as a whole reads CASSEPTSEKPQNIQYF.

Concerning this clone itself: With the read ending 3 residues before the CDR3 end, the germline J gene is used to fill in that end. The J gene is TRBJ2-5, the V gene TRBV7-2, with TRBD1 identical over 8 bases. Germline assignment: CDR1 SGHTA and CDR2 FQGNSA. V lost 4 bases, J lost 5 bases, and 0 bases stayed unmatched. This CDR3 contains 12 residues. The chain's CDR3 is CASSWTGETQYF. CDR3 bases read: TGTGCCAGCAGCTGGACAGGGGAGACC.

Worth noting for this clone: The read ends 3 residues before the CDR3 terminus; that terminus is restored from the germline J gene. The rearrangement links TRBV18 to TRBJ1-3, with D uncertain. Germline values: CDR1 KGHSH, CDR2 LQKENI. Trimming shortened V by 0 bases and J by 0 bases, and 6 bases separated the two germline ends. This CDR3 is 15 amino acids long. The sequenced part of the CDR3 DNA is TGTGCCAGCTCACCACCACTGATCTCTGGAAACACC. Translation gives CASSPPLISGNT. The entire CDR3 protein is CASSPPLISGNTIYF. The entire variable domain, with the rest obtained from reference TRBV18 and TRBJ1-3, is as follows: NAGVMQNPRHLVRRRGQEARLRCSPMKGHSHVYWYRQLPEEGLKFMVYLQKENIIDESGMPKERFSAEFPKEGPSILRIQQVVRGDSAAYFCASSPPLISGNTIYFGEGSWLTVV.

A word on this clone: The DNA ends 3 residues before the CDR3 does, and the rest of the CDR3 is filled in from the germline J gene. The chain joins TRBV15 to TRBJ2-1; 10 bases agree with TRBD2. After removal of 5 bases from V and 6 bases from J, the junction contained 10 bases not matched to a gene. Germline CDR1 is LNHNV and CDR2 is YYDKDF (reference sequence). The CDR3 has 16 amino acids. CDR3 DNA, as far as it was read: TGTGCCACCAGCCCTACCGAACTAGCGGGGAGCAATGAG. This encodes CATSPTELAGSNE. The full CDR3 reads CATSPTELAGSNEQFF.